This passage covers 10 T cell receptor beta chains from one sample sequenced in a study of T cell changes during pregnancy in multiple sclerosis. This table comes from immunoSEQ multiplex PCR, and its TCRdb copy is limited to in-frame clones, with some not included. The data hold just under 65,000 clones, with 90% observed a single time. Sequenced here: peripheral blood, sampled in the second trimester of pregnancy. The source of these receptors is a female donor in good health, enrolled as a control in a pregnancy study.

This clone came up a few times. This chain connects TRBV29-1 to TRBJ1-1; no firm D call. Germline V gene lookup returns CDR1 SQVTM and CDR2 ANQGSEA. The CDR3 is 12 residues long. The ends were cut back, 6 bases at V and 0 bases at J, with 8 bases in the middle. CDR3 loop: CSVRVVNTEAFF. DNA of the CDR3: TGCAGCGTCCGGGTGGTGAACACTGAAGCTTTCTTT. The full variable domain, completed using reference TRBV29-1 and TRBJ1-1, is SAVISQKPSRDICQRGTSLTIQCQVDSQVTMMFWYRQQPGQSLTLIATANQGSEATYESGFVIDKFPISRPNLTFSTLTVSNMSPEDSSIYLCSVRVVNTEAFFGQGTRLTVV.

The chain has TRBV19 and TRBJ1-5; D remains unclear. This CDR3 is 15 amino acids long. Germline V CDR1 and CDR2: LNHDA, SQIVND (reference sequence). Trimming left V 3 bases short and J 3 bases short, with 12 bases between. The CDR3 DNA sequence: TGTGCCAGTAGTATTGGGAGGCGGGCCAATCAGCCCCAGCATTTT. Amino acid sequence: CASSIGRRANQPQHF.

Worth noting for this clone: Germline is not matched at one junction end, which may reflect a read error. The chain employs TRBV18 and TRBJ1-4; TRBD1 might be the D (5 bases). The CDR3 runs to 14 residues. Germline V gene lookup returns CDR1 KGHSH and CDR2 LQKENI. The CDR3 spells CAGSSGATNEKLFF. The CDR3 nucleotides read TGTGCCGGCTCCTCGGGGGCAACTAATGAAAAACTGTTTTTT.

The chain couples TRBV29-1 to TRBJ2-2; D is ambiguous. V lost 2 bases to trimming and J lost 2 bases, with 9 bases between them. The CDR3 has 14 amino acids. CDR1 SQVTM and CDR2 ANQGSEA come from the germline V gene. This CDR3 is CSVESRENTGELFF. The DNA for the CDR3 is TGCAGCGTTGAATCGAGAGAAAACACCGGGGAGCTGTTTTTT.

For the CDR3, the DNA is TGTGCCAGCAGCAACAGGGGGGTTGACTATGGCTACACCTTC. Translation gives CASSNRGVDYGYTF. The V gene is TRBV7-8, the J gene TRBJ1-2; the match to TRBD1 covers 8 bases. Germline CDR1 reads SGHVS; CDR2 reads FQNEAQ. The CDR3 covers 14 residues. The J segment lost 3 bases and the V segment lost 5 bases, leaving 5 bases of the junction unmatched.

The CDR3 DNA reads TGTGCCAGCAGCCAAGATCCCCTAGCTATGGGCACAGATACGCAGTATTTT. Translating gives CASSQDPLAMGTDTQYF. The rearrangement uses TRBV4-2 and TRBJ2-3; weak D call: TRBD2 (5 bases). V dropped 0 bases and J dropped 1 base, with 14 bases sitting between them. Per germline, CDR1 LGHNA and CDR2 YNFKEQ. This CDR3 has 17 residues.

This clone was counted a few times. This chain connects TRBV7-9 to TRBJ2-1; 7 positions agree with TRBD2. The V segment lost 5 bases and the J segment 1 base; nucleotides outside the gene matches: 8. Germline V gene lookup returns CDR1 SEHNR and CDR2 FQNEAQ (reference sequence). CDR3 length: 16 residues. The CDR3 sequence: CASSGPGGLSYNEQFF. CDR3 sequence (DNA): TGTGCCAGCAGCGGACCGGGGGGACTTTCCTACAATGAGCAGTTCTTC.

The CDR3 DNA is TGTGCCAGCAGCTCCCTTGGGACTAAAGAGACCCAGTACTTC. Its translation is CASSSLGTKETQYF. This chain joins TRBV11-2 and TRBJ2-5; 7 nucleotides agree with TRBD2. CDR3 length: 14 amino acids. The trim removed 4 bases at V and 3 bases at J, leaving 5 bases unmatched. Germline V gives CDR1 SGHAT, CDR2 FQNNGV.

V usage is TRBV28 and J usage is TRBJ2-5; D is perhaps TRBD2 (6 bases). Germline CDR1 and CDR2: MDHEN and SYDVKM. CDR3 size: 13 residues. Trimming cost V 5 bases and J 4 bases, with 11 bases left between them. In DNA, the CDR3 is TGTGCCAGCAGTCCCCCCGGGAGAGAGACCCAGTACTTC. It yields the protein CASSPPGRETQYF.

The chain recombines TRBV5-1 with TRBJ1-1; D might be TRBD1 (6 bases). The V end lost 4 bases, the J end lost 4 bases, and 11 bases lay between the germline ends. CDR1 is SGHRS and CDR2 is YFSETQ in the germline V gene. The CDR3 spans 13 residues. Here the CDR3 reads CASSREGGTEAFF. In DNA form, the CDR3 reads TGCGCCAGCAGCCGGGAAGGGGGCACTGAAGCTTTCTTT. Looking up the rest from reference TRBV5-1 and TRBJ1-1 gives the full variable domain: KAGVTQTPRYLIKTRGQQVTLSCSPISGHRSVSWYQQTPGQGLQFLFEYFSETQRNKGNFPGRFSGRQFSNSRSEMNVSTLELGDSALYLCASSREGGTEAFFGQGTRLTVV.